Each of the 23 T cell receptor beta chains below was sequenced from the same sample in a study of shared clonotypes between healthy human individuals. The data were produced by immunoSEQ multiplex PCR, yet TCRdb's version contains in-frame clones alone and is incomplete. The top ten clones hold roughly 2% of a sample with some 660,000 clones, 60% to 75% of them seen once. The sequenced material came from memory CD4+ T cells sorted from blood. Sample subset: CD45RA-negative fraction. Source of these receptors: a woman aged 25-40 years in good health.

This clone was seen ten or more times. This chain uses TRBV6-1 with TRBJ2-1, with TRBD2 identical over 9 bases. Per germline, CDR1 MNHNS and CDR2 SASEGT. The CDR3 has 15 residues. The V gene end was trimmed by 8 bases and the J gene end by 6 bases; junction bases not matched to a gene: 11. CDR3 nucleotide sequence: TGTGCCAGCCCCTCCTTAGCGGGAGCATCCAATGAGCAGTTCTTC. It encodes CASPSLAGASNEQFF.

The rearrangement links TRBV4-1 to TRBJ2-6; no definite D call. Between the trimmed V and J ends, which lost 0 bases and 0 bases, there was a span of 18 bases. The CDR3 has 20 residues. Germline V gives CDR1 MGHRA, CDR2 YSYEKL. CDR3 sequence: CASSQDPFLGSLSGANVLTF. The DNA of the CDR3 is TGCGCCAGCAGCCAAGATCCCTTTTTGGGTTCCCTCTCTGGGGCCAACGTCCTGACTTTC.

Turning to this clone: This sequence may be a read error, since a much larger clone differs from it by one base. This chain connects TRBV5-6 to TRBJ2-5; 7 bases map to TRBD2. The length of the CDR3 is 13 residues. CDR1 SGHDT and CDR2 YYEEEE come from the germline V gene. Unmatched junction bases numbered 1, after V lost 1 base and J lost 4 bases. CDR3: CASSLWGGETQYF. CDR3 bases: TGTGCCAGCAGCTTGTGGGGGGGAGAGACCCAGTACTTC.

Here the CDR3 DNA reads TGTGCCAGCAGTGCCTTCCAAGAGACCCAGTACTTC. It specifies CASSAFQETQYF. This rearrangement joins TRBV6-1 to TRBJ2-5; D is unclear. The CDR3 is 12 amino acids. The V and J ends lost 4 bases and 1 base respectively, with 4 bases between them. Per germline, CDR1 MNHNS and CDR2 SASEGT.

This chain joins TRBV6-5 and TRBJ1-2; no clear D gene. Germline V gives CDR1 MNHEY, CDR2 SVGAGI. This CDR3 comprises 14 residues. V was shortened by 3 bases and J by 1 base, with 9 bases between the two germline ends. The CDR3 DNA follows: TGTGCCAGCAGTTATAGACCGAATAACTATGGCTACACCTTC. It specifies CASSYRPNNYGYTF.

V usage is TRBV27 and J usage is TRBJ1-2; D possibly corresponds to TRBD1 (5 bases). This CDR3 region has 13 residues. Germline CDR1 reads MNHEY; CDR2 reads SMNVEV (reference sequence). V shed 6 bases and J shed 8 bases, with 16 bases lying between them. The CDR3 nucleotides read TGTGCCAGCAGCCCCTCCGGGGGTGGGGGCTACACCTTC. This encodes CASSPSGGGGYTF.

This clone was counted a single time. The chain has TRBV2 and TRBJ2-2; D gene ambiguous. This CDR3 is 13 amino acids long. The germline gives CDR1 SNHLY, CDR2 FYNNEI. The germline V and J ends were trimmed by 6 bases and 2 bases, with 7 bases remaining between them. As DNA, the CDR3 is TGTGCCAGCAGGGCGGATAACACCGGGGAGCTGTTTTTT. It is translated as CASRADNTGELFF.

The chain joins TRBV15 to TRBJ1-3; 9 bases are a match to TRBD1. The CDR3 runs to 18 residues. Losses at the gene ends were 6 bases for V and 1 base for J; bases not matched to a gene: 13. CDR1 and CDR2 (germline): LNHNV, YYDKDF (reference sequence). CDR3 protein: CATSPGQGIFRSGNTIYF. The DNA for the CDR3 is TGTGCCACCAGTCCGGGACAGGGCATCTTTAGGTCTGGAAACACCATATATTTT.

This sequence joins TRBV4-1 and TRBJ2-3, with TRBD2 matching 9 bases. Germline V CDR1 and CDR2: MGHRA, YSYEKL. The J segment lost 8 bases and the V segment lost 3 bases, leaving 18 bases of the junction unmatched. This CDR3 spans 18 amino acids. CDR3: CASSHAGGREGLGGTQYF. In DNA form, the CDR3 reads TGCGCCAGCAGCCACGCCGGGGGGCGGGAGGGACTAGGGGGTACGCAGTATTTT.

The chain uses TRBV11-2 and TRBJ2-5; D gene ambiguous. This CDR3 has 13 residues. Per the germline V gene, CDR1 is SGHAT and CDR2 is FQNNGV. Trimming took off 0 bases at V and 2 bases at J, with 4 bases between the two ends. For the CDR3, the DNA is TGTGCCAGCAGCTTAGATTGGCAAGAGACCCAGTACTTC. Translating it yields CASSLDWQETQYF. Variable domain in full (rest from reference TRBV11-2 and TRBJ2-5): EAGVAQSPRYKIIEKRQSVAFWCNPISGHATLYWYQQILGQGPKLLIQFQNNGVVDDSQLPKDRFSAERLKGVDSTLKIQPAKLEDSAVYLCASSLDWQETQYFGPGTRLLVL.

The chain recombines TRBV5-1 with TRBJ2-1; 12 bases are a match to TRBD2. V was clipped by 2 bases and J by 8 bases; unmatched bases: 8. This CDR3 comprises 16 residues. CDR1 is SGHRS, CDR2 YFSETQ, per germline. The CDR3 sequence is CASSFLAGGPSHEQFF. The CDR3 DNA reads TGCGCCAGCAGCTTTCTAGCGGGAGGGCCCTCCCATGAGCAGTTCTTC.

The V and J genes are TRBV28 and TRBJ1-5; 8 bases line up with TRBD1. The germline gives CDR1 MDHEN, CDR2 SYDVKM. The length of the CDR3 is 14 residues. J lost 2 bases, V lost 6 bases, and 3 bases had no gene match. For the CDR3, the DNA is TGTGCCAGCAGCGGGGGACAGGGCAATCAGCCCCAGCATTTT. Translated, it gives CASSGGQGNQPQHF.

This chain's CDR3 is CASSYSLGGNEQYF. The CDR3 bases are TGTGCCAGCAGTTACTCCCTGGGGGGAAACGAGCAGTACTTC. The chain joins TRBV6-6 to TRBJ2-7, with a weak D call TRBD2 (6 bases). The CDR3 is 14 residues long. Germline assignment: CDR1 MNHNY and CDR2 SVGAGI (reference sequence). The V gene lost 0 bases and the J gene lost 5 bases, with 11 bases spanning the gap.

This chain links TRBV4-2 with TRBJ2-1, with 12 positions matching TRBD2. This CDR3 has 15 amino acids. Germline assignment: CDR1 LGHNA and CDR2 YNFKEQ. The V segment lost 6 bases and the J segment 6 bases; nucleotides outside the gene matches: 6. The CDR3 region has the DNA TGTGCCAGCAGAATGACTAGCGGGAGTATCAATGAGCAGTTCTTC. This codes for CASRMTSGSINEQFF.

The rearrangement joins TRBV10-3 to TRBJ2-1; TRBD2 matches 14 bases. The germline V gene encodes CDR1 ENHRY and CDR2 SYGVKD. V dropped 4 bases and J dropped 7; count of bases not matched to a gene: 12. The CDR3 extends over 18 amino acids. The CDR3 sequence is CAISASPGLAGEDNEQFF. In DNA, the CDR3 is TGTGCCATCAGTGCCTCTCCGGGACTAGCGGGGGAAGATAATGAGCAGTTCTTC.

The chain is built from TRBV5-1 and TRBJ2-2, with 9 bases aligning to TRBD2. CDR1 and CDR2 from the germline V gene are SGHRS and YFSETQ. V dropped 4 bases and J dropped 5; count of bases not matched to a gene: 9. The CDR3 contains 16 residues. The CDR3 spells CASSRIGGRGTGELFF. The CDR3 DNA follows: TGCGCCAGCAGCAGAATCGGCGGGAGGGGTACCGGGGAGCTGTTTTTT.

The chain links TRBV28 to TRBJ1-2; no clear D gene. Trimming took 2 bases from V and 2 from J, leaving 12 bases between them. The CDR3 length is 15 residues. The germline gives CDR1 MDHEN, CDR2 SYDVKM. The CDR3 loop reads CASSLNYRRNYGYTF. CDR3 sequence (DNA): TGTGCCAGCAGTTTAAATTACAGAAGGAACTATGGCTACACCTTC.

To note about this clone: This same CDR3 is encoded by further DNA sequences in the sample. In DNA form, the CDR3 reads TGTGCCAGCAGCCGAACAGGGAACACTGAAGCTTTCTTT. This encodes CASSRTGNTEAFF. This chain connects TRBV7-9 to TRBJ1-1, with a tentative D call TRBD1 (5 bases). The V gene lost 5 bases and the J gene lost 1 base, with 8 bases spanning the gap. CDR3 size: 13 residues. Germline CDR1 is SEHNR and CDR2 is FQNEAQ (reference sequence).

The chain combines TRBV5-4 with TRBJ2-1; 7 nucleotides align to TRBD1. CDR1 and CDR2 (germline): SGHNT, YYREEE (reference sequence). CDR3 length: 16 amino acids. V lost 4 bases to trimming and J lost 5 bases; unmatched junction nucleotides: 12. The CDR3 DNA sequence: TGTGCCAGCAGCCAAGCGAACGACAGGGTCCACAATGAGCAGTTCTTC. It codes for CASSQANDRVHNEQFF.

With regard to this clone: Within the sample, other DNA sequences also encode this same CDR3. This chain connects TRBV18 to TRBJ2-7; maybe TRBD1 (6 bases). The germline V gene has CDR1 KGHSH and CDR2 LQKENI. The CDR3 has 14 amino acids. With 2 bases removed from V and 2 bases from J, the gap between germline ends came to 10 bases. Here the CDR3 DNA reads TGTGCCAGCTCACCAGGGGGCGGCACCTACGAGCAGTACTTC. Protein: CASSPGGGTYEQYF.

The CDR3 nucleotides read TGTGCCAGTACTACGGGGAGGACTAACTATGGCTACACCTTC. Translation: CASTTGRTNYGYTF. This chain connects TRBV19 to TRBJ1-2; no clear D. Germline V gene lookup returns CDR1 LNHDA and CDR2 SQIVND (reference sequence). V lost 7 bases to trimming and J lost 0 bases, with 12 bases between them. CDR3 size: 14 residues.

The J gene is TRBJ1-5, the V gene TRBV6-1; TRBD1 agrees at 8 bases. The length of the CDR3 is 15 residues. Germline trimming cut 7 bases from V and 6 bases from J; bases unmatched to any gene: 11. Germline CDR1 reads MNHNS; CDR2 reads SASEGT. CDR3 coding DNA: TGTGCCAGCAATAAACAGGGGGTCGGAAGTCAGCCCCAGCATTTT. Protein sequence: CASNKQGVGSQPQHF.

The chain has TRBV5-4 and TRBJ1-1; D is uncertain. Germline CDR1 is SGHNT and CDR2 is YYREEE (reference sequence). V was shortened by 2 bases and J by 4 bases, with 9 bases between the two germline ends. This CDR3 is 13 amino acids long. The CDR3 DNA follows: TGTGCCAGCAGCTTCGAGGGAATCACTGAAGCTTTCTTT. Its protein is CASSFEGITEAFF.